The 24 T cell receptor beta chains in this list originate from one sample, sequenced in a study of CD8 T cells in Susac syndrome. After extraction with the RNeasy kit, 0.5 to 1 ug of the RNA was reverse transcribed using random hexamers. TCRdb re-analysed the immunoSEQ multiplex PCR reads in MiXCR, keeping a single row per CDR3 protein. The table records tens of thousands of distinct CDR3 sequences, approximately 93% of them present only once. The sample comprised CD8+ T cells from PBMCs. Receptors were obtained from a human donor with Susac syndrome.

This chain uses TRBV14 with TRBJ2-3; 7 positions agree with TRBD2. The CDR3 extends over 15 amino acids. Trimming took 4 bases from V and 4 from J; bases not matched to a gene: 8. CDR1 and CDR2 (germline): SGHDN, FVKESK. The CDR3 DNA is TGTGCCAGCAGCCTGGGGGGGGTATCTGCAGATACGCAGTATTTT. Its translation: CASSLGGVSADTQYF. The full variable domain, completed using reference TRBV14 and TRBJ2-3, is EAGVTQFPSHSVIEKGQTVTLRCDPISGHDNLYWYRRVMGKEIKFLLHFVKESKQDESGMPNNRFLAERTGGTYSTLKVQPAELEDSGVYFCASSLGGVSADTQYFGPGTRLTVL.

The chain recombines TRBV28 with TRBJ2-7; D is uncertain. Germline assignment: CDR1 MDHEN and CDR2 SYDVKM. V shed 5 bases and J shed 4 bases, with 18 bases lying between them. The CDR3 sequence is 15 residues long. The CDR3 DNA follows: TGTGCCAGCAGTATGACCCTCCTCGGACGTTACGAGCAGTACTTC. It specifies CASSMTLLGRYEQYF.

The rearrangement joins TRBV3-1 to TRBJ1-5; D remains unclear. CDR3 length: 12 amino acids. Germline V gene data show CDR1 as LGHDT and CDR2 as YNNKEL (reference sequence). V was pared by 0 bases and J by 7 bases, with 4 bases between. CDR3 coding DNA: TGTGCCAGCAGCCAAGATAACCAGCCCCAGCATTTT. Translation gives CASSQDNQPQHF.

The chain has TRBV4-2 and TRBJ1-1; TRBD1 is a possible D gene (6 bases). The V gene lost 4 bases and the J gene lost 1 base, with 25 bases spanning the gap. CDR3 length equals 19 residues. The germline V gene has CDR1 LGHNA and CDR2 YNFKEQ. The DNA of the CDR3 is TGTGCCAGCAGCCGATCCCCCAAAGGGGGAACGATACAGAACACTGAAGCTTTCTTT. This codes for CASSRSPKGGTIQNTEAFF.

The rearrangement links TRBV2 to TRBJ2-7, with D perhaps assigned TRBD1 or TRBD2 (5 bases each). This CDR3 spans 14 amino acids. The V and J ends lost 10 bases and 5 bases respectively, with 21 bases between them. Germline V lookup: CDR1 SNHLY, CDR2 FYNNEI. The CDR3 DNA reads TGTGCCACCAACATAGGGACGGGCGCAAACGAGCAGTACTTC. This translates into CATNIGTGANEQYF.

The chain couples TRBV6-6 to TRBJ2-1; TRBD1 or TRBD2 may be the D gene (6 bases each). Germline CDR1 and CDR2: MNHNY and SVGAGI (reference sequence). This CDR3 region has 16 residues. V lost 0 bases to trimming and J lost 7 bases, with 16 bases between them. The CDR3 nucleotides read TGTGCCAGCAGTTACTCGATTCTTGGGGGGCCAAATGAGCAGTTCTTC. This codes for CASSYSILGGPNEQFF.

V usage is TRBV7-9 and J usage is TRBJ2-7, with D perhaps TRBD1 (6 bases). Looked up from germline, CDR1 is SEHNR and CDR2 is FQNEAQ (reference sequence). The CDR3 is 14 amino acids. V lost 5 bases and J 1 base, leaving 12 bases between the germline ends. CDR3 sequence: CASSHADRSYEQYF. The CDR3 coding sequence is TGTGCCAGCAGCCACGCGGACAGATCCTACGAGCAGTACTTC.

This chain links TRBV29-1 with TRBJ2-7, with D maybe TRBD2 (6 bases). Trimming pared 6 bases from V and 3 bases from J, leaving 12 bases between. The CDR3 loop spans 12 amino acids. CDR1 and CDR2 from the germline V gene are SQVTM and ANQGSEA. The CDR3 DNA reads TGCAGCGTGGAGGGAAGATTCTACGAGCAGTACTTC. Its translation: CSVEGRFYEQYF.

V is TRBV5-1 and J is TRBJ1-1, with D perhaps TRBD1 (5 bases). With 4 bases removed from V and 0 bases from J, the gap between germline ends came to 13 bases. CDR3 length: 15 amino acids. Per germline, CDR1 SGHRS and CDR2 YFSETQ. The CDR3 is CASSPAGGLNTEAFF. Written as DNA, the CDR3 is TGCGCCAGCAGCCCGGCGGGGGGATTGAACACTGAAGCTTTCTTT.

This clonotype is a singleton in its sample. The genes are TRBV28 and TRBJ2-6, with D unresolved. Germline CDR1 MDHEN, CDR2 SYDVKM. With 3 bases removed from V and 0 bases from J, the gap between germline ends came to 9 bases. The CDR3 consists of 16 residues. This CDR3 reads CASSLWSDSGANVLTF. The CDR3 DNA is TGTGCCAGCAGTTTGTGGTCAGACTCTGGGGCCAACGTCCTGACTTTC.

V gene TRBV15 combines with J gene TRBJ1-6, with 9 bases aligning to TRBD1. Germline assignment: CDR1 LNHNV and CDR2 YYDKDF (reference sequence). V shed 3 bases and J 7 bases; nucleotides not matched to a gene: 7. This CDR3 is built from 16 residues. Written as DNA, the CDR3 is TGTGCCACCAGCAGCTACCCCGGGACAGGGAATTCACCCCTCCACTTT. This sequence encodes CATSSYPGTGNSPLHF.

The rearrangement links TRBV3-1 to TRBJ2-5; a weak D match, TRBD2 (5 bases). Germline assignment: CDR1 LGHDT and CDR2 YNNKEL (reference sequence). The CDR3 contains 15 residues. Trimming removed 1 base at V and 0 bases at J, with 9 bases between. The CDR3 region has the DNA TGTGCCAGCAGCCAAGTGGAGCGGTACCAAGAGACCCAGTACTTC. It codes for CASSQVERYQETQYF.

This chain joins TRBV7-2 and TRBJ2-1; D is possibly TRBD2 (6 bases). The CDR3 loop spans 14 amino acids. Trimming removed 5 bases at V and 4 bases at J, with 12 bases between. CDR1 and CDR2 (germline): SGHTA, FQGNSA. The CDR3 protein is CASSPAEGYNEQFF. In DNA form, the CDR3 reads TGTGCCAGCAGCCCGGCGGAGGGTTACAATGAGCAGTTCTTC.

This clonotype was found once. The chain recombines TRBV27 with TRBJ2-1; D is unresolved. The CDR3 has 13 residues. Trimming took 5 bases from V and 5 from J, leaving 10 bases between them. CDR1 and CDR2 (germline): MNHEY, SMNVEV (reference sequence). CDR3 DNA: TGTGCCAGCAGTAACGCGGCTAACAATGAGCAGTTCTTC. Translated: CASSNAANNEQFF.

The genes are TRBV20-1 and TRBJ2-1; 11 bases are shared with TRBD2. V gave up 1 base and J gave up 14 bases; unmatched junction bases: 10. The CDR3 extends over 14 amino acids. Germline V gene data show CDR1 as DFQATT and CDR2 as SNEGSKA (reference sequence). CDR3 sequence (DNA): TGCAGTGCTAGAGGAACTAGCGGGGGCCCGGGAGAGTTCTTC. This encodes CSARGTSGGPGEFF.

The genes are TRBV3-1 and TRBJ2-5, with D unresolved. Trimming shortened V by 4 bases and J by 3 bases, and 9 bases separated the two germline ends. The CDR3 is made up of 13 amino acids. CDR1 is LGHDT, CDR2 YNNKEL, per germline (reference sequence). The CDR3 coding sequence is TGTGCCAGCAGCCCCGTAGATGAAGAGACCCAGTACTTC. Protein product: CASSPVDEETQYF.

The V call is TRBV7-3, the J call TRBJ2-3; D is uncertain. The CDR3 spans 13 residues. Germline values: CDR1 SGHTA, CDR2 FQGTGA. Trimming removed 0 bases at V and 4 bases at J, with 5 bases between. The CDR3 loop is CASSLTQADTQYF. The CDR3 DNA follows: TGTGCCAGCAGCTTAACCCAGGCAGATACGCAGTATTTT. Looking up the rest from reference TRBV7-3 and TRBJ2-3 gives the full variable domain: GAGVSQTPSNKVTEKGKYVELRCDPISGHTALYWYRQSLGQGPEFLIYFQGTGAADDSGLPNDRFFAVRPEGSVSTLKIQRTERGDSAVYLCASSLTQADTQYFGPGTRLTVL.

The chain combines TRBV30 with TRBJ1-2; D is unresolved. The CDR3 length is 10 residues. Germline CDR1 reads GTSNPN; CDR2 reads SVGIG (reference sequence). Trimming took 4 bases from V and 8 from J, leaving 8 bases between them. In DNA, the CDR3 is TGTGCCTGGAAATGGGTCGGCTACACCTTC. Translated, it gives CAWKWVGYTF. The whole variable domain, remainder taken from reference TRBV30 and TRBJ1-2, is SQTIHQWPATLVQPVGSPLSLECTVEGTSNPNLYWYRQAAGRGLQLLFYSVGIGQISSEVPQNLSASRPQDRQFILSSKKLLLSDSGFYLCAWKWVGYTFGSGTRLTVV.

The chain uses TRBV7-9 and TRBJ2-5; D remains ambiguous. CDR3 length: 13 residues. The V and J ends lost 5 bases and 5 bases respectively, with 12 bases between them. Per germline, CDR1 SEHNR and CDR2 FQNEAQ (reference sequence). DNA for the CDR3: TGTGCCAGCAGCGGTCCGGGTGGGGAGACCCAGTACTTC. This translates into CASSGPGGETQYF.

V usage is TRBV3-1 and J usage is TRBJ2-1, with TRBD1 as a possible D gene (6 bases). The CDR3 covers 14 residues. V gave up 2 bases and J gave up 4 bases, with 9 bases separating them. Germline CDR1 is LGHDT and CDR2 is YNNKEL (reference sequence). CDR3 residues: CASSQPTGYNEQFF. DNA of the CDR3: TGTGCCAGCAGCCAACCTACAGGGTACAATGAGCAGTTCTTC.

V usage is TRBV30 and J usage is TRBJ1-2; 7 bases are a match to TRBD1. The V segment lost 8 bases and the J segment 5 bases; nucleotides outside the gene matches: 8. Per the germline V gene, CDR1 is GTSNPN and CDR2 is SVGIG (reference sequence). The CDR3 has 12 amino acids. CDR3 in DNA: TGTGCCGTAGCGGGACAGACTTATGGCTACACCTTC. Its translation: CAVAGQTYGYTF. The full variable domain, with the rest looked up from reference TRBV30 and TRBJ1-2, is SQTIHQWPATLVQPVGSPLSLECTVEGTSNPNLYWYRQAAGRGLQLLFYSVGIGQISSEVPQNLSASRPQDRQFILSSKKLLLSDSGFYLCAVAGQTYGYTFGSGTRLTVV.

The genes are TRBV6-5 and TRBJ2-5; the D is unclear. The CDR3 runs to 14 residues. The germline V gene has CDR1 MNHEY and CDR2 SVGAGI. Trimming shortened V by 0 bases and J by 5 bases, and 10 bases separated the two germline ends. The DNA for the CDR3 is TGTGCCAGCAGTTACTCGAGTAGGGTTGAGACCCAGTACTTC. Translating gives CASSYSSRVETQYF.

The J gene is TRBJ1-2, the V gene TRBV11-2; D is unclear. V was shortened by 5 bases and J by 9 bases, with 10 bases between the two germline ends. The CDR3 extends over 11 amino acids. Germline CDR1 is SGHAT and CDR2 is FQNNGV. The CDR3 DNA reads TGTGCCAGCAGCCCAGGACGGCGCTACACCTTC. It yields the protein CASSPGRRYTF.

This clonotype was seen only a few times. This chain connects TRBV2 to TRBJ2-2; D is ambiguous. V was shortened by 4 bases and J by 5 bases, with 8 bases between the two germline ends. The CDR3 extends over 13 amino acids. Germline values: CDR1 SNHLY, CDR2 FYNNEI. CDR3 nucleotide sequence: TGTGCCAGCAGTGTGGACGGGACCGGGGAGCTGTTTTTT. It yields the protein CASSVDGTGELFF.